The rows below give T cell receptor beta chains drawn from one sample of a study of blood T cell repertoires in COVID-19. Clones were read by immunoSEQ multiplex PCR, and TCRdb kept only the in-frame ones, dropping some. The sample has about 210,000 clones, around 81% seen once. Specimen: PBMCs or T cells enriched from blood (not recorded which). These receptors originate from a woman in her 50s with acute COVID-19. CDR3s include the opening cysteine and the closing phenylalanine or tryptophan.

>TRBV7-2|TRBJ1-2
CASSMGQAVHGYTF
>TRBV11-1|TRBJ2-5
CASSLSTGGGETQYF
>TRBV18|TRBJ2-5
CASSPLADKQETQYF
>TRBV15|TRBJ2-1
CATSRRGVAGGWNNEQFF
>TRBV7-3|TRBJ1-2
CASSLDSSDGYTF
>TRBV28|TRBJ2-6
CASSTGTGANVLTF
>TRBV2|TRBJ1-2
CASRQTGYGYTF
>TRBV6-4|TRBJ2-1
CASSEGRARGGLDEQFF
>TRBV29-1|TRBJ2-3
CSVEEDLKRDYSTDTQYF
>TRBV19|TRBJ1-5
CASSFEGAGNQPQHF
>TRBV2|TRBJ2-7
CASSEVPAVEASYEQYF
>TRBV6-5|TRBJ2-7
CASSQDRSREQYF
>TRBV15|TRBJ2-1
CATSSGGLSYNEQFF
>TRBV28|TRBJ1-5
CASSLSAGGANQPQHF
>TRBV10-3|TRBJ1-1
CAISELGFGSTEAFF
>TRBV7-2|TRBJ1-1
CASRGQVRTEAFF
>TRBV6-1|TRBJ2-1
CASSASASFLSQGLVEQFF
>TRBV2|TRBJ2-5
CASSFTRVSQETQYF
>TRBV13|TRBJ1-1
CASSLEQANTEAFF
>TRBV10-3|TRBJ2-7
CAISETSYEQYF